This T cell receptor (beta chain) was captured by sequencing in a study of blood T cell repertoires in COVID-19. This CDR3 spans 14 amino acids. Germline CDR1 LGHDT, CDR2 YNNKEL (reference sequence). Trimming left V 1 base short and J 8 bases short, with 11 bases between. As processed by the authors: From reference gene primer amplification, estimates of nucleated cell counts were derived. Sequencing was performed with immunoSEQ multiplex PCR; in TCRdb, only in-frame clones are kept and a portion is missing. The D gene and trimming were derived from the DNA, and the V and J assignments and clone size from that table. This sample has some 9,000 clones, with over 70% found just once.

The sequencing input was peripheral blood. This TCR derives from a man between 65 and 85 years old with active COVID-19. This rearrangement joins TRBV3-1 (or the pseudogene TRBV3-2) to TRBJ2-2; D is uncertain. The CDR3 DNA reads TGTGCCAGCAGCCAAGCCCCCCCCGGGGGGGAGCTGTTTTTT. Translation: CASSQAPPGGELFF.